Listed here are 21 T cell receptor beta chains from one sample, sequenced in a study of blood T cell repertoires in COVID-19. TCRdb's table, derived via immunoSEQ multiplex PCR, lists solely in-frame clones and lacks some. The data contain tens of thousands of clones, 83% of them singletons. What was sequenced was peripheral blood. The receptors originated from a man aged 30-40 years with COVID-19, enrolled during active disease.

The V and J genes are TRBV5-8 and TRBJ1-2; no reliable D call. CDR3 length: 15 residues. Germline assignment: CDR1 SGHTS and CDR2 YDEGEE. Trimming shortened V by 3 bases and J by 8 bases, and 20 bases separated the two germline ends. The CDR3, as DNA: TGTGCCAGCAGCTCGCTCCCTGCGAAGGCGGGCGGCTACACCTTC. Translating gives CASSSLPAKAGGYTF. The complete variable domain, with remaining parts taken from reference TRBV5-8 and TRBJ1-2, reads EAGVTQSPTHLIKTRGQQATLRCSPISGHTSVYWYQQALGLGLQFLLWYDEGEERNRGNFPPRFSGRQFPNYSSELNVNALELEDSALYLCASSSLPAKAGGYTFGSGTRLTVV.

The rearrangement uses TRBV21-1 and TRBJ2-2; the listed D gene, TRBD2, was not tested against the DNA. TRBV21-1 corresponds to a pseudogene. CDR3 length: 16 amino acids. CDR3 loop: CASSNPPGGRAGELFF. The CDR3 DNA reads TGTGCCAGCAGCAACCCTCCCGGGGGGAGGGCCGGGGAGCTGTTTTTT.

This clone was recorded once. In nucleotides, the CDR3 is TGCGCCAGCAGCCAAGACGGGATCCCCGAAAAACTGTTTTTT. Protein sequence: CASSQDGIPEKLFF. The chain uses TRBV4-3 and TRBJ1-4; no reliable D call. The CDR3 is made up of 14 amino acids. Germline loops: CDR1 LGHNA, CDR2 YSLEER. Trimming removed 0 bases at V and 8 bases at J, with 10 bases between.

The V gene is TRBV27, the J gene TRBJ1-5, with a possible D match to TRBD1 (5 bases). V was shortened by 2 bases and J by 4 bases, with 12 bases between the two germline ends. The CDR3 runs to 15 residues. Per the germline V gene, CDR1 is MNHEY and CDR2 is SMNVEV (reference sequence). CDR3 residues: CASSLVPGMNQPQHF. The CDR3 DNA reads as TGTGCCAGCAGTTTAGTCCCAGGGATGAATCAGCCCCAGCATTTT.

The DNA of the CDR3 is TGTGCCAGCAGCTTATATGCGGGGGCAGATGAAAAACTGTTTTTT. It yields the protein CASSLYAGADEKLFF. The genes are TRBV7-9 and TRBJ1-4; TRBD1 is a possible D gene (6 bases). Deletions cut 2 bases from V and 6 bases from J, with 13 bases between. The CDR3 length is 15 residues. In germline, CDR1 is SEHNR, CDR2 FQNEAQ (reference sequence). Full variable domain (missing parts from reference TRBV7-9 and TRBJ1-4): DTGVSQNPRHKITKRGQNVTFRCDPISEHNRLYWYRQTLGQGPEFLTYFQNEAQLEKSRLLSDRFSAERPKGSFSTLEIQRTEQGDSAMYLCASSLYAGADEKLFFGSGTQLSVL.

The chain employs TRBV9 and TRBJ1-2; 7 bases align to TRBD1. V lost 2 bases and J lost 2; bases outside the gene matches: 6. The CDR3 is 15 amino acids. Per the germline V gene, CDR1 is SGDLS and CDR2 is YYNGEE. The CDR3 region is CASSVEGALNYGYTF. DNA for the CDR3: TGTGCCAGCAGCGTTGAGGGGGCTCTCAACTATGGCTACACCTTC.

The chain recombines TRBV6-5 with TRBJ2-1; a possible D gene is TRBD1 (6 bases). Germline assignment: CDR1 MNHEY and CDR2 SVGAGI. V lost 5 bases and J 5 bases, leaving 13 bases between the germline ends. This CDR3 is built from 14 residues. This CDR3 is CASSRWGRNNEQFF. The CDR3, as DNA: TGTGCCAGCAGTCGTTGGGGGCGGAACAATGAGCAGTTCTTC.

About this clone: A much larger clone is a single base away; this may be a read error. This rearrangement joins TRBV2 to TRBJ1-5; 9 bases line up with TRBD1. This CDR3 spans 15 amino acids. J gave up 2 bases and V 6 bases, and 5 bases lay outside the gene matches. Per germline, CDR1 SNHLY and CDR2 FYNNEI. Here the CDR3 reads CASRKQGAGNQPQHF. CDR3 nucleotides: TGTGCCAGCAGGAAACAGGGGGCCGGCAATCAGCCCCAGCATTTT.

The chain recombines TRBV6-5 with TRBJ2-7, with TRBD2 as a possible D gene (5 bases). CDR3 length: 13 residues. V was shortened by 10 bases and J by 1 base, with 14 bases between the two germline ends. Germline-derived CDR1 and CDR2 are MNHEY and SVGAGI. CDR3 protein: CATIGPGSYEQYF. CDR3 DNA: TGTGCCACCATCGGCCCGGGATCCTACGAGCAGTACTTC.

J is TRBJ2-7 and V is TRBV28; tentative D call: TRBD1 (6 bases). The CDR3 has 13 residues. Per the germline V gene, CDR1 is MDHEN and CDR2 is SYDVKM. Trimming pared 6 bases from V and 3 bases from J, leaving 12 bases between. CDR3: CASRKQQGYEQYF. CDR3 nucleotide sequence: TGTGCCAGCAGAAAACAACAGGGCTACGAGCAGTACTTC.

A few counts support this clone. The V and J genes are TRBV7-9 and TRBJ1-5; D is ambiguous. In germline, CDR1 is SEHNR, CDR2 FQNEAQ (reference sequence). There are 12 residues in the CDR3. Deletions cut 2 bases from V and 5 bases from J, with 4 bases between. The CDR3 bases are TGTGCCAGCAGCTTACAGGATCAGCCCCAGCATTTT. Encoded protein: CASSLQDQPQHF. Filled out from reference TRBV7-9 and TRBJ1-5, the complete variable domain reads DTGVSQNPRHKITKRGQNVTFRCDPISEHNRLYWYRQTLGQGPEFLTYFQNEAQLEKSRLLSDRFSAERPKGSFSTLEIQRTEQGDSAMYLCASSLQDQPQHFGDGTRLSIL.

In its sample, this clone was seen once. At the DNA level, this CDR3 is encoded by other sequences in the same sample as well. V and J are TRBV11-3 and TRBJ2-2; no reliable D call. CDR1 is SGHNT and CDR2 is YENEEA in the germline V gene. V was shortened by 3 bases and J by 3 bases, with 14 bases between the two germline ends. The CDR3 covers 16 residues. This CDR3 reads CASSLRRPPHTGELFF. CDR3 coding DNA: TGTGCCAGCAGCTTGAGGCGGCCGCCTCACACCGGGGAGCTGTTTTTT.

The chain carries TRBV7-3 and TRBJ2-2; possible D gene TRBD2, 5 bases. The CDR3 contains 14 residues. The germline V gene encodes CDR1 SGHTA and CDR2 FQGTGA. Trimming removed 3 bases at V and 7 bases at J, with 12 bases between. CDR3 sequence reads: CASSFATEDGELFF. The CDR3 DNA reads TGTGCCAGCAGCTTTGCTACGGAGGACGGGGAGCTGTTTTTT.

The chain couples TRBV11-3 to TRBJ2-5, with TRBD1 matching 8 bases. The CDR3 has 16 amino acids. From germline, CDR1 is SGHNT and CDR2 YENEEA. The V gene end was trimmed by 1 base and the J gene end by 5 bases; junction bases not matched to a gene: 9. The CDR3 loop is CASSLVWTGTEETQYF. In nucleotides, the CDR3 is TGTGCCAGCAGCTTAGTGTGGACAGGGACGGAGGAGACCCAGTACTTC.

The chain joins TRBV4-3 to TRBJ2-7; 8 bases agree with TRBD1. Germline assignment: CDR1 LGHNA and CDR2 YSLEER. V dropped 1 base and J dropped 5; count of bases not matched to a gene: 4. The CDR3 runs to 14 residues. CDR3 sequence (DNA): TGCGCCAGCAGCCAAGGGACAGGGTACCACGAGCAGTACTTC. Translated: CASSQGTGYHEQYF.

V is TRBV30 and J is TRBJ2-7; 14 bases are shared with TRBD2. After removal of 1 base from V and 3 bases from J, the junction contained 5 bases not matched to a gene. Germline lookup yields CDR1 GTSNPN and CDR2 SVGIG (reference sequence). The CDR3 runs 16 residues. The CDR3 nucleotides read TGTGCCTGGAGTGCCGGGACTAGCGGGAGACACTACGAGCAGTACTTC. Its translation is CAWSAGTSGRHYEQYF.

The chain uses TRBV15 and TRBJ2-7; 7 nucleotides match TRBD1. Germline CDR1 reads LNHNV; CDR2 reads YYDKDF (reference sequence). Trimming took 5 bases from V and 0 from J; bases not matched to a gene: 7. This CDR3 comprises 15 residues. CDR3 region: CATSFGQAASYEQYF. The CDR3 nucleotides read TGTGCCACCAGCTTCGGACAGGCCGCCTCCTACGAGCAGTACTTC.

The chain uses TRBV28 and TRBJ1-1; tentatively, D is TRBD1 (5 bases). Germline-derived CDR1 and CDR2 are MDHEN and SYDVKM. The CDR3 spans 13 residues. Trimming left V 1 base short and J 10 bases short, with 13 bases between. CDR3 nucleotides: TGTGCCAGCAGTTTATCATCCCCGGGGGTAGCTTTCTTT. Its translation is CASSLSSPGVAFF.

The rearrangement links TRBV6-2 or TRBV6-3 to TRBJ1-2; 7 nucleotides agree with TRBD1. Germline CDR1 reads MNHEY; CDR2 reads SVGEGT. V trimming: 7 bases; J trimming: 2 bases; junction bases outside the gene matches: 10. CDR3 length: 15 amino acids. The CDR3 here is CASIPTGAMNYGYTF. The DNA of the CDR3 is TGTGCCAGCATCCCCACAGGGGCCATGAACTATGGCTACACCTTC.

Turning to this clone: One end of the junction is discordant with germline, which a read error may explain. The chain has TRBV7-7 and TRBJ2-1; 13 bases are a match to TRBD2. The CDR3 is 15 amino acids. The germline gives CDR1 SSHAT, CDR2 FNYEAQ (reference sequence). The CDR3 loop is CASSRLAGGAGEQFF. CDR3 nucleotides: TGTGCTAGCAGCCGACTAGCGGGAGGCGCGGGTGAGCAGTTCTTC.

This clone was observed at least ten times. This rearrangement joins TRBV2 to TRBJ1-5; no reliable D call. The CDR3 spans 14 residues. Per germline, CDR1 SNHLY and CDR2 FYNNEI. V dropped 3 bases and J dropped 5 bases, with 11 bases sitting between them. The CDR3 nucleotides read TGTGCCAGCAGTGAGGAGGAGAGCTATCAGCCCCAGCATTTT. It encodes CASSEEESYQPQHF.